This passage covers 29 T cell receptor beta chains from one sample sequenced in a study of PD-L1 blockade in urothelial cancer. Some clones are missing from TCRdb's copy, which holds only in-frame ones; the method was immunoSEQ multiplex PCR. The data contain 100,000 or so clones, around 85% of them singletons. Specimen: PBMCs, collected around atezolizumab (anti-PD-L1) treatment. These receptors were taken from a man aged 50-60 years with urothelial cancer.

The chain couples TRBV5-6 to TRBJ1-4; tentatively, D is TRBD1 (6 bases). Between the trimmed V and J ends, which lost 4 bases and 8 bases, there was a span of 15 bases. Germline V gene data show CDR1 as SGHDT and CDR2 as YYEEEE. CDR3 size: 14 residues. As DNA, the CDR3 is TGTGCCAGCAGCGGACGACAGGTTAGAGAAAAACTGTTTTTT. Protein: CASSGRQVREKLFF.

The CDR3 nucleotides read TGTGCCAGCTCACCCGACAGGGGGATGTATGAGCAGTTCTTC. Translating it yields CASSPDRGMYEQFF. The chain employs TRBV18 and TRBJ2-1, with TRBD1 identical over 9 bases. Germline CDR1 is KGHSH and CDR2 is LQKENI. J lost 8 bases, V lost 3 bases, and 5 bases had no gene match. CDR3 length: 14 residues.

V and J are TRBV5-8 and TRBJ1-1; 11 bases fit TRBD1. Germline V gene data show CDR1 as SGHTS and CDR2 as YDEGEE. The CDR3 runs to 17 residues. V shed 3 bases and J 1 base; nucleotides not matched to a gene: 8. In DNA, the CDR3 is TGTGCCAGCAGCTGGGGCGGGACAGGGGGGGGGAACACTGAAGCTTTCTTT. Protein sequence: CASSWGGTGGGNTEAFF.

The V call is TRBV6-6, the J call TRBJ2-7; D gene uncertain. V was cut by 8 bases and J by 6 bases, with 14 bases left in between. This CDR3 has 12 residues. The V gene's germline CDR1 is MNHNY and CDR2 SVGAGI (reference sequence). This CDR3 reads CASWVPSGEQYF. In nucleotides, the CDR3 is TGTGCCAGCTGGGTCCCCTCGGGCGAGCAGTACTTC.

Judged by abundance, this clone is medium-sized. This chain links TRBV5-1 with TRBJ1-6; 8 bases match TRBD1. The germline V gene encodes CDR1 SGHRS and CDR2 YFSETQ. CDR3 length: 15 residues. With 2 bases clipped from V and 13 bases from J, the junction kept 11 bases outside the gene matches. The CDR3 DNA reads as TGCGCCAGCAGCTTCACAGGGGGGCGGTTGGGTCCCCTCCACTTT. Translation: CASSFTGGRLGPLHF.

This clone appeared once. The rearrangement joins TRBV28 to TRBJ1-5; perhaps TRBD1 as D (5 bases). V shed 6 bases and J shed 2 bases, with 14 bases lying between them. Per the germline V gene, CDR1 is MDHEN and CDR2 is SYDVKM. This CDR3 has 15 amino acids. The CDR3 region has the DNA TGTGCCAGCAGCGCAGGGTATTGGGGCAATCAGCCCCAGCATTTT. Protein: CASSAGYWGNQPQHF.

The CDR3 sequence: CASSLVGGAQGYTF. Here the CDR3 DNA reads TGTGCCAGCAGCTTAGTAGGGGGCGCTCAGGGCTACACCTTC. The chain uses TRBV7-2 and TRBJ1-2; TRBD1 matches at 7 bases. The CDR3 spans 14 residues. The V segment lost 1 base and the J segment 8 bases; nucleotides outside the gene matches: 7. Germline lookup yields CDR1 SGHTA and CDR2 FQGNSA.

The CDR3 DNA reads as TGTGCCTGGAAGTACGGGAATGAGCAGTTCTTC. It specifies CAWKYGNEQFF. The chain carries TRBV30 and TRBJ2-1, with D unclear. Trimming took 4 bases from V and 7 from J, leaving 8 bases between them. Germline loops: CDR1 GTSNPN, CDR2 SVGIG (reference sequence). The CDR3 is 11 residues long.

At least ten counts were recorded for this clone. The gene calls are TRBV5-4 and TRBJ1-1, with unresolved D. The CDR3 has 18 amino acids. V lost 3 bases, J lost 5 bases, and 26 bases lay in between. Per germline, CDR1 SGHNT and CDR2 YYREEE (reference sequence). Here the CDR3 DNA reads TGTGCCAGCAGCTACCATATCACTCGGACCTTCAGAGGGACTGAAGCTTTCTTT. Translated: CASSYHITRTFRGTEAFF. The full variable domain, with the rest looked up from reference TRBV5-4 and TRBJ1-1, is ETGVTQSPTHLIKTRGQQVTLRCSSQSGHNTVSWYQQALGQGPQFIFQYYREEENGRGNFPPRFSGLQFPNYSSELNVNALELDDSALYLCASSYHITRTFRGTEAFFGQGTRLTVV.

This chain joins TRBV5-1 and TRBJ1-5; D is undetermined. V was shortened by 4 bases and J by 7 bases, with 9 bases between the two germline ends. CDR1 and CDR2 from the germline V gene are SGHRS and YFSETQ. This CDR3 region has 12 residues. This CDR3 reads CASSTSAQPQHF. The DNA of the CDR3 is TGCGCCAGCAGCACTAGCGCCCAGCCCCAGCATTTT.

The chain joins TRBV5-6 to TRBJ1-2; TRBD1 might be the D (5 bases). V was trimmed by 0 bases and J by 8 bases, leaving 11 bases between them. The CDR3 runs 13 residues. Germline V gene data show CDR1 as SGHDT and CDR2 as YYEEEE. The CDR3 spells CASSLGQGVGYTF. Here the CDR3 DNA reads TGTGCCAGCAGCTTGGGGCAGGGCGTAGGCTACACCTTC.

The CDR3 loop reads CASSLGGRANTGELFF. The CDR3 nucleotides are TGTGCCAGCAGTTTGGGCGGGAGGGCAAACACCGGGGAGCTGTTTTTT. The chain uses TRBV28 and TRBJ2-2; 9 bases agree with TRBD2. The CDR3 covers 16 residues. Trimming cost V 3 bases and J 2 bases; bases outside gene matches: 4. Germline V gene data show CDR1 as MDHEN and CDR2 as SYDVKM.

The chain recombines TRBV5-6 with TRBJ1-2, with 9 positions matching TRBD1. Germline V gives CDR1 SGHDT, CDR2 YYEEEE. The trim removed 2 bases at V and 4 bases at J, leaving 6 bases unmatched. The CDR3 totals 15 residues. Here the CDR3 DNA reads TGTGCCAGCAGCTTTCGGGACAGGGAGGGCTATGGCTACACCTTC. Translation gives CASSFRDREGYGYTF.

The gene calls are TRBV18 and TRBJ2-5; tentative D call: TRBD2 (5 bases). From germline, CDR1 is KGHSH and CDR2 LQKENI. Between the trimmed V and J ends, which lost 2 bases and 3 bases, there was a span of 7 bases. The CDR3 is 13 residues long. The CDR3 DNA sequence: TGTGCCAGCTCACCAGAGGGAGAAGAGACCCAGTACTTC. Protein sequence: CASSPEGEETQYF.

The CDR3 DNA is TGCGCCAGCAGGGGAGGACACACAGATACGCAGTATTTT. As protein: CASRGGHTDTQYF. V gene TRBV10-2 combines with J gene TRBJ2-3; D might be TRBD2 (6 bases). V dropped 6 bases and J dropped 2 bases, with 9 bases sitting between them. This CDR3 comprises 13 residues. Germline V gene sequence: CDR1 WSHSY, CDR2 SAAADI.

The chain uses TRBV27 and TRBJ1-5; D is unresolved. The V gene lost 2 bases and the J gene lost 5 bases, with 7 bases spanning the gap. The CDR3 covers 13 residues. Germline loops: CDR1 MNHEY, CDR2 SMNVEV (reference sequence). CDR3 sequence: CASSLRRDQPQHF. The DNA for the CDR3 is TGTGCCAGCAGTTTAAGGAGGGATCAGCCCCAGCATTTT.

The genes are TRBV9 and TRBJ2-1; 7 bases are shared with TRBD1. The ends lost 4 bases at V and 8 bases at J; junction bases unmatched: 3. Germline V gene lookup returns CDR1 SGDLS and CDR2 YYNGEE. The CDR3 spans 12 residues. In DNA form, the CDR3 reads TGTGCCAGCAGCAGGGGGCTGGATGAGCAGTTCTTC. This encodes CASSRGLDEQFF.

The V and J genes are TRBV12-5 and TRBJ2-1, with 10 nucleotides matching TRBD1. This CDR3 is built from 14 residues. Per the germline V gene, CDR1 is LGHNT and CDR2 is FRNRAP. Unmatched junction bases numbered 0, after V lost 1 base and J lost 6 bases. CDR3 nucleotide sequence: TGTGCTAGTGGTTTGGGACAGGGGGCCAATGAGCAGTTCTTC. Its protein product is CASGLGQGANEQFF.

In its sample, this clone was seen a few times. The J gene is TRBJ2-3, the V gene TRBV7-2; D is possibly TRBD2 (6 bases). The CDR3 has 14 residues. Trimming shortened V by 6 bases and J by 4 bases, and 14 bases separated the two germline ends. The germline V gene encodes CDR1 SGHTA and CDR2 FQGNSA. CDR3 sequence: CASRRLGGADTQYF. As DNA, the CDR3 is TGTGCCAGCAGAAGACTAGGCGGGGCAGATACGCAGTATTTT. The full variable domain, completed using reference TRBV7-2 and TRBJ2-3, is GAGVSQSPSNKVTEKGKDVELRCDPISGHTALYWYRQSLGQGLEFLIYFQGNSAPDKSGLPSDRFSAERTGGSVSTLTIQRTQQEDSAVYLCASRRLGGADTQYFGPGTRLTVL.

This rearrangement joins TRBV19 to TRBJ2-7; D possibly corresponds to TRBD1 (6 bases). V lost 6 bases to trimming and J lost 3 bases, with 15 bases between them. This CDR3 comprises 14 residues. Germline V gene data show CDR1 as LNHDA and CDR2 as SQIVND (reference sequence). The chain's CDR3 is CASSLSLGGYEQYF. The CDR3 DNA follows: TGTGCCAGTAGCCTCTCCTTAGGGGGCTACGAGCAGTACTTC.

This clone occurred a few times. V usage is TRBV7-2 and J usage is TRBJ2-1, with TRBD1 as a possible D gene (5 bases). The CDR3 contains 14 residues. Germline V gives CDR1 SGHTA, CDR2 FQGNSA. V gave up 7 bases and J gave up 0 bases, with 10 bases separating them. Here the CDR3 DNA reads TGTGCCAGCAACTGGGGCTTCTCCTACAATGAGCAGTTCTTC. Its translation is CASNWGFSYNEQFF. Full variable domain (outside the CDR3, taken from reference TRBV7-2 and TRBJ2-1): GAGVSQSPSNKVTEKGKDVELRCDPISGHTALYWYRQSLGQGLEFLIYFQGNSAPDKSGLPSDRFSAERTGGSVSTLTIQRTQQEDSAVYLCASNWGFSYNEQFFGPGTRLTVL.

This chain joins TRBV7-2 and TRBJ2-7; 10 bases align to TRBD2. The CDR3 totals 15 residues. J was trimmed by 3 bases and V by 6 bases; bases with no gene match: 8. Germline V CDR1 and CDR2: SGHTA, FQGNSA. The CDR3 DNA reads TGTGCCAGCAGACCCGCTAGCGGGGGAATCTACGAGCAGTACTTC. Translated, it gives CASRPASGGIYEQYF.

The genes are TRBV1 and TRBJ1-5; TRBD1 is taken as the D call from the table, unchecked against the DNA. TRBV1 is a recognized pseudogene. The CDR3 runs 14 residues. The CDR3 sequence is CTSSQHRENQPQHF. The CDR3 bases are TGCACCAGCAGCCAGCACAGAGAAAATCAGCCCCAGCATTTT.

The chain uses TRBV5-6 and TRBJ2-1; TRBD1 agrees at 11 bases. The germline V gene has CDR1 SGHDT and CDR2 YYEEEE. The length of the CDR3 is 14 residues. The ends lost 4 bases at V and 9 bases at J; junction bases unmatched: 6. CDR3 sequence (DNA): TGTGCCAGCAGCCCCGGGACAGGGGGGTCTGAGCAGTTCTTC. Its translation: CASSPGTGGSEQFF.

This clone was seen a handful of times. The rearrangement uses TRBV11-2 and TRBJ1-1; 9 bases fit TRBD1. Trimming cost V 5 bases and J 4 bases; bases outside gene matches: 5. The CDR3 consists of 14 residues. Germline V gene sequence: CDR1 SGHAT, CDR2 FQNNGV. For the CDR3, the DNA is TGTGCCAGCAGCCCGGGACAGGGTGGCACTGAAGCTTTCTTT. It yields the protein CASSPGQGGTEAFF.

This clone was found a few times. V gene TRBV7-2 combines with J gene TRBJ2-1, with 8 bases lining up with TRBD1. V lost 4 bases and J lost 6; bases outside the gene matches: 8. Germline-derived CDR1 and CDR2 are SGHTA and FQGNSA. This CDR3 has 15 amino acids. The CDR3, as DNA: TGTGCCAGCAGCTCCCACAGGGGGACCCGCAATGAGCAGTTCTTC. Translated, it gives CASSSHRGTRNEQFF.

The rearrangement links TRBV19 to TRBJ2-1; 9 bases align to TRBD1. The CDR3 contains 16 residues. CDR1 is LNHDA, CDR2 SQIVND, per germline (reference sequence). V gave up 3 bases and J gave up 4 bases; unmatched junction bases: 7. The CDR3 sequence: CASSMRRTGVYNEQFF. The CDR3 bases are TGTGCCAGTAGTATGAGGAGGACAGGGGTTTACAATGAGCAGTTCTTC.

This clone is a singleton in its sample. V usage is TRBV15 and J usage is TRBJ2-2; TRBD2 agrees at 10 bases. The CDR3 extends over 17 amino acids. Germline trimming cut 5 bases from V and 5 bases from J; bases unmatched to any gene: 11. Looked up from germline, CDR1 is LNHNV and CDR2 is YYDKDF (reference sequence). The CDR3 nucleotides are TGTGCCACCAGCCGAACGAGCGGGAGGGCCCTAACCGGGGAGCTGTTTTTT. Translating gives CATSRTSGRALTGELFF.

This clone has just one count. The J gene is TRBJ1-4, the V gene TRBV28; D is unclear. Trimming stripped 6 bases from V and 8 bases from J, with 19 bases between. Germline V CDR1 and CDR2: MDHEN, SYDVKM. The CDR3 is made up of 15 amino acids. The CDR3 coding sequence is TGTGCCAGCAGGTACAGCCAACGCCGAGGGGAAAAACTGTTTTTT. Encoded protein: CASRYSQRRGEKLFF.